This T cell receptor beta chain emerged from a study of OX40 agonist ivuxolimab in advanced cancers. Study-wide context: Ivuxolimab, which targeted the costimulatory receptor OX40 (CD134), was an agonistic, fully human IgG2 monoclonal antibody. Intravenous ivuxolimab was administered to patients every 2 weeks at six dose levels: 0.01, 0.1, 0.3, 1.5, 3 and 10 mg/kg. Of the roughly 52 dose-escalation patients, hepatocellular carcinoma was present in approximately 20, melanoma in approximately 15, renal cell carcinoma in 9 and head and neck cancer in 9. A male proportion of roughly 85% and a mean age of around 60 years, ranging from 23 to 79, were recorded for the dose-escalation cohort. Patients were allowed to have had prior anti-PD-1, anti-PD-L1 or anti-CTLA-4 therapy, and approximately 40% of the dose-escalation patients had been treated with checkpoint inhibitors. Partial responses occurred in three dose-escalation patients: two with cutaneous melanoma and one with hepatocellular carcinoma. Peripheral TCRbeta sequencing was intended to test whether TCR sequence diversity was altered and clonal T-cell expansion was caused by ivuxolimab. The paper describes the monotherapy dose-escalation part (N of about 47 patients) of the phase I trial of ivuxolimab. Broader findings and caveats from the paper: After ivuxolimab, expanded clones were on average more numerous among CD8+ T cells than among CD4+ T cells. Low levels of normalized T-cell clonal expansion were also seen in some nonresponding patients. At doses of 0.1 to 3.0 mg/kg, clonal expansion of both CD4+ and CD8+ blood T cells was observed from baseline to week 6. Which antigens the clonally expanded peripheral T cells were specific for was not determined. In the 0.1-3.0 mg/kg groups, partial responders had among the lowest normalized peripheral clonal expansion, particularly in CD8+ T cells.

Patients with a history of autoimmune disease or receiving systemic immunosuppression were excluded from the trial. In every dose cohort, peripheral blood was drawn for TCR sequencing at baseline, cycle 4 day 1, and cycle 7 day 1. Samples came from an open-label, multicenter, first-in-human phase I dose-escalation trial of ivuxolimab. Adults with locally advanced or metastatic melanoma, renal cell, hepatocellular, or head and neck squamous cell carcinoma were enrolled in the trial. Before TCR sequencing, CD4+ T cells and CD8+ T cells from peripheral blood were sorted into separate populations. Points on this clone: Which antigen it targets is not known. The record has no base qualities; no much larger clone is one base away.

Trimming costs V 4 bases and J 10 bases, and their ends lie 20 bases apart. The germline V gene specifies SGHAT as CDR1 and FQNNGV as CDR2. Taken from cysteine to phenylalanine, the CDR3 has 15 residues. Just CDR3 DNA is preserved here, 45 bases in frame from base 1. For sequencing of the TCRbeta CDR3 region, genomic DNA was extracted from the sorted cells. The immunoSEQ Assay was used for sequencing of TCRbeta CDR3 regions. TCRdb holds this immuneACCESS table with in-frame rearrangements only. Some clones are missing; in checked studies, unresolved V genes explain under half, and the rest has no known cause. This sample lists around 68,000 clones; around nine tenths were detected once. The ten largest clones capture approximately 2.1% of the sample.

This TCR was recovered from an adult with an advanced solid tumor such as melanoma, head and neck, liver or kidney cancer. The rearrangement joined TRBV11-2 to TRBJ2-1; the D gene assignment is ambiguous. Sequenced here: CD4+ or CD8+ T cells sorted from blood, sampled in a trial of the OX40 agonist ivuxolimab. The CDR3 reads CASSSGARVKGEQFF. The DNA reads TGTGCCAGCAGCTCTGGCGCTCGAGTCAAAGGGGAGCAGTTCTTC.